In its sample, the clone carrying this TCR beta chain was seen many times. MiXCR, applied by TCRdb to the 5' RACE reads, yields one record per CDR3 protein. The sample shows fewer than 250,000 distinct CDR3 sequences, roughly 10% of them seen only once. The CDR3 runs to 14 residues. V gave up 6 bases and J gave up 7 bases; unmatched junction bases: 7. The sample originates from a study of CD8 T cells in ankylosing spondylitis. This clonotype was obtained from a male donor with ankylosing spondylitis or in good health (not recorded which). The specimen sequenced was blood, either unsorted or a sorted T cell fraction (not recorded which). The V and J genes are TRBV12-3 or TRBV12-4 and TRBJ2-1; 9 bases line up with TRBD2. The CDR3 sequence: CASRASGVGNEQFF. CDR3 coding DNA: TGTGCCAGCAGGGCTAGCGGGGTGGGGAATGAGCAGTTCTTC.